The 21 T cell receptor beta chains in this list originate from one sample, sequenced in a study of blood T cell repertoires in COVID-19. Sequenced by immunoSEQ multiplex PCR; TCRdb stores in-frame clones only, minus some. The sample contains roughly 77,000 clones, 76% of which appear only once. The sequencing sample was made of peripheral blood. The receptor set was obtained from a man aged 60-69 years with COVID-19, enrolled during active disease.

The rearrangement joins TRBV28 to TRBJ1-2; TRBD1 is a possible D gene (5 bases). Germline CDR1 and CDR2: MDHEN and SYDVKM. The length of the CDR3 is 13 residues. Trimming left V 2 bases short and J 2 bases short, with 6 bases between. CDR3 in amino acids: CASSLDRNYGYTF. CDR3 bases: TGTGCCAGCAGTTTAGACAGAAACTATGGCTACACCTTC.

In its sample, this clone was seen once. The chain joins TRBV30 to TRBJ2-7; D is possibly TRBD1 (5 bases). The V gene's germline CDR1 is GTSNPN and CDR2 SVGIG (reference sequence). CDR3 length equals 11 residues. V lost 1 base and J lost 9, with 10 bases in between. CDR3 in amino acids: CAWSEQGAQYF. DNA for the CDR3: TGTGCCTGGAGTGAGCAGGGTGCGCAGTACTTC.

J is TRBJ2-7 and V is TRBV5-1, with 8 bases matching TRBD2. The junction had 9 bases not matched to a gene; V was cut back by 4 bases and J by 3 bases. The CDR3 has 15 residues. Germline loops: CDR1 SGHRS, CDR2 YFSETQ. Here the CDR3 reads CASSMTSDPLYEQYF. CDR3 nucleotide sequence: TGCGCCAGCAGCATGACTAGCGATCCCCTCTACGAGCAGTACTTC.

This clone was counted a single time. The chain employs TRBV7-3 and TRBJ2-1; TRBD2 agrees at 9 bases. The V and J ends lost 1 base and 2 bases, in that order; junction bases with no gene match: 0. Germline CDR1 reads SGHTA; CDR2 reads FQGTGA. The CDR3 loop spans 15 amino acids. This CDR3 reads CASSLSGGAYNEQFF. The CDR3 region has the DNA TGTGCCAGCAGCTTAAGCGGGGGGGCCTACAATGAGCAGTTCTTC. Complete variable domain (other parts from reference TRBV7-3 and TRBJ2-1): GAGVSQTPSNKVTEKGKYVELRCDPISGHTALYWYRQSLGQGPEFLIYFQGTGAADDSGLPNDRFFAVRPEGSVSTLKIQRTERGDSAVYLCASSLSGGAYNEQFFGPGTRLTVL.

The V call is TRBV6-5, the J call TRBJ1-3; D uncertain. V was clipped by 2 bases and J by 0 bases, with 8 bases between them. The CDR3 has 15 residues. CDR1 and CDR2 from the germline V gene are MNHEY and SVGAGI. This CDR3 reads CASSYGLDSGNTIYF. In DNA, the CDR3 is TGTGCCAGCAGTTACGGACTGGACTCTGGAAACACCATATATTTT.

The CDR3: CASSQGRGAGEQYF. The CDR3 DNA follows: TGTGCCAGCAGCCAAGGGCGGGGGGCTGGAGAGCAGTACTTC. The rearrangement joins TRBV4-2 to TRBJ2-7, with 8 bases lining up with TRBD2. Trimming at V came to 1 base and at J to 7 bases, leaving 6 bases not matched to a gene. CDR1 is LGHNA and CDR2 is YNFKEQ in the germline V gene. CDR3 size: 14 residues.

The chain combines TRBV6-5 with TRBJ2-1; a possible D gene is TRBD1 (5 bases). Germline CDR1 reads MNHEY; CDR2 reads SVGAGI. This CDR3 contains 12 residues. V was trimmed by 6 bases and J by 8 bases, leaving 11 bases between them. CDR3 residues: CASSLRGHEQFF. The CDR3 region has the DNA TGTGCCAGCAGCCTTAGGGGCCATGAGCAGTTCTTC.

The sample holds one count of this clone. The chain couples TRBV18 to TRBJ2-3, with TRBD2 matching 11 bases. The CDR3 sequence is 16 residues long. Germline V CDR1 and CDR2: KGHSH, LQKENI. V lost 0 bases to trimming and J lost 4 bases; unmatched junction nucleotides: 3. Here the CDR3 DNA reads TGTGCCAGCTCACCACCGGGACTAGCGGCGGCAGATACGCAGTATTTT. Translation gives CASSPPGLAAADTQYF.

V usage is TRBV2 and J usage is TRBJ1-6, with TRBD1 matching over 7 bases. In germline, CDR1 is SNHLY, CDR2 FYNNEI. The CDR3 runs 14 residues. The V segment lost 6 bases and the J segment 9 bases; nucleotides outside the gene matches: 8. In DNA, the CDR3 is TGTGCCAGCAGCCTAGGGGGCATTGGTTCACCCCTCCACTTT. It codes for CASSLGGIGSPLHF.

This chain joins TRBV24-1 and TRBJ2-5; 7 nucleotides match TRBD2. CDR1 KGHDR and CDR2 SFDVKD come from the germline V gene. The CDR3 has 14 amino acids. V shed 5 bases and J 2 bases; nucleotides not matched to a gene: 4. The CDR3 loop is CATSGPGLQETQYF. CDR3 DNA: TGTGCCACCAGTGGCCCGGGACTACAAGAGACCCAGTACTTC.

The CDR3 region has the DNA TGTGCCTGGAGTGTCCGTCGACAGGGGGTGTACGAGCAGTACTTC. It translates to CAWSVRRQGVYEQYF. The V gene is TRBV30, the J gene TRBJ2-7; TRBD1 matches at 9 bases. V lost 0 bases and J lost 4; bases outside the gene matches: 7. CDR3 length: 15 residues. The germline gives CDR1 GTSNPN, CDR2 SVGIG (reference sequence). The full variable domain, in which reference TRBV30 and TRBJ2-7 provide the parts outside the CDR3, is SQTIHQWPATLVQPVGSPLSLECTVEGTSNPNLYWYRQAAGRGLQLLFYSVGIGQISSEVPQNLSASRPQDRQFILSSKKLLLSDSGFYLCAWSVRRQGVYEQYFGPGTRLTVT.

The chain is built from TRBV24-1 and TRBJ2-5; D gene uncertain. Trimming left V 4 bases short and J 5 bases short, with 16 bases between. From germline, CDR1 is KGHDR and CDR2 SFDVKD. The CDR3 loop spans 15 amino acids. Written as DNA, the CDR3 is TGTGCCACCAGTGACCCACGAGGCCCCGGGGAGACCCAGTACTTC. It specifies CATSDPRGPGETQYF.

V usage is TRBV14 and J usage is TRBJ1-1; a possible D gene is TRBD1 (5 bases). The CDR3 is 15 residues long. The germline V and J ends were trimmed by 1 base and 0 bases, with 9 bases remaining between them. Germline V gene sequence: CDR1 SGHDN, CDR2 FVKESK. Here the CDR3 reads CASSQGGEVNTEAFF. The CDR3 coding sequence is TGTGCCAGCAGCCAAGGGGGGGAAGTGAACACTGAAGCTTTCTTT. Complete variable domain (other parts from reference TRBV14 and TRBJ1-1): EAGVTQFPSHSVIEKGQTVTLRCDPISGHDNLYWYRRVMGKEIKFLLHFVKESKQDESGMPNNRFLAERTGGTYSTLKVQPAELEDSGVYFCASSQGGEVNTEAFFGQGTRLTVV.

This clone was seen many times. The gene calls are TRBV5-4 and TRBJ1-6; 12 bases align to TRBD1. Trimming removed 2 bases from V and 2 bases from J; junction bases left unmatched: 2. The germline V gene encodes CDR1 SGHNT and CDR2 YYREEE (reference sequence). The CDR3 is made up of 17 amino acids. The CDR3 DNA follows: TGTGCCAGCAGCTTCCGGGACAGGGGGCCCTATAATTCACCCCTCCACTTT. It yields the protein CASSFRDRGPYNSPLHF.

V usage is TRBV19 and J usage is TRBJ1-1; perhaps TRBD1 as D (5 bases). The V end was cut by 8 bases, the J end by 1 base, with 14 bases between. Germline loops: CDR1 LNHDA, CDR2 SQIVND (reference sequence). The length of the CDR3 is 14 residues. The CDR3 DNA sequence: TGTGCCAGTTGTCCAATCGACAGGAACACTGAAGCTTTCTTT. It is translated as CASCPIDRNTEAFF.

The gene calls are TRBV19 and TRBJ2-2; a weak D match, TRBD1 (6 bases). The CDR3 runs 13 residues. CDR1 LNHDA and CDR2 SQIVND come from the germline V gene (reference sequence). V was trimmed by 5 bases and J by 7 bases, leaving 11 bases between them. The CDR3 sequence is CASSPQQGGELFF. As DNA, the CDR3 is TGTGCCAGTAGTCCTCAACAGGGCGGGGAGCTGTTTTTT. Complete variable domain (other parts from reference TRBV19 and TRBJ2-2): DGGITQSPKYLFRKEGQNVTLSCEQNLNHDAMYWYRQDPGQGLRLIYYSQIVNDFQKGDIAEGYSVSREKKESFPLTVTSAQKNPTAFYLCASSPQQGGELFFGEGSRLTVL.

This clone has a handful of counts. The chain carries TRBV19 and TRBJ2-1; weak D call: TRBD2 (6 bases). CDR3 length: 13 amino acids. Per germline, CDR1 LNHDA and CDR2 SQIVND (reference sequence). V lost 6 bases to trimming and J lost 7 bases, with 13 bases between them. The CDR3 region has the DNA TGTGCCAGTAGATTGGGGGGTAGAAATGAGCAGTTCTTC. Its protein product is CASRLGGRNEQFF.

This chain joins TRBV28 and TRBJ2-7; D is undetermined. The CDR3 extends over 15 amino acids. Germline V lookup: CDR1 MDHEN, CDR2 SYDVKM. Trimming pared 3 bases from V and 0 bases from J, leaving 12 bases between. CDR3: CASSLPDLSSYEQYF. The CDR3 nucleotides are TGTGCCAGCAGTTTGCCCGACTTAAGCTCCTACGAGCAGTACTTC.

The rearrangement uses TRBV10-3 and TRBJ2-7; TRBD1 matches 8 bases. The trim removed 4 bases at V and 3 bases at J, leaving 2 bases unmatched. The CDR3 length is 13 residues. Germline CDR1 is ENHRY and CDR2 is SYGVKD. The CDR3 region is CAISAGQVYEQYF. CDR3 bases: TGTGCCATCAGTGCGGGACAGGTCTACGAGCAGTACTTC.

The chain joins TRBV15 to TRBJ1-4; D is possibly TRBD1 (5 bases). Germline CDR1 LNHNV, CDR2 YYDKDF (reference sequence). Trimming removed 0 bases at V and 4 bases at J, with 12 bases between. This CDR3 is 16 amino acids long. The CDR3, as DNA: TGTGCCACCAGCAGAGATGCGAGACAGCTTAATGAAAAACTGTTTTTT. Protein: CATSRDARQLNEKLFF.

The V gene is TRBV28, the J gene TRBJ2-3; 14 bases map to TRBD2. Per the germline V gene, CDR1 is MDHEN and CDR2 is SYDVKM. The CDR3 has 16 amino acids. V lost 5 bases and J lost 2; bases outside the gene matches: 3. The CDR3 region is CASSEGLAGVTDTQYF. CDR3 nucleotides: TGTGCCAGCAGTGAGGGACTAGCGGGGGTCACAGATACGCAGTATTTT.